A selection of T cell receptor beta chains follows, all from one sample in a study of T cells after yellow fever vaccination. TCRdb independently ran MiXCR on the 5' RACE reads; one entry per CDR3 protein. There are about 630,000 distinct CDR3 sequences in the sample; approximately 13% occur only once, and 15% lies in the top ten. This specimen was PBMCs, taken on the day of the yellow fever booster vaccination. These receptors all come from a man aged 25-45 years who received the YFV17D yellow fever vaccine. Both conserved end residues are part of each CDR3. D genes are given only for firm matches. Where a row states a size, it is once, few, many or the class of an expanded clone; other rows omit it.

CDR3 protein | CDR3 DNA | D gene | clone size | J gene | V gene
CASSETGFRTGELFF | TGCGCCAGCAGTGAGACAGGGTTTCGGACCGGGGAGCTGTTTTTT | NA | few | TRBJ2-2 | TRBV10-2
CASSYRGAETQYF | TGTGCCAGCAGTTACCGGGGGGCTGAGACCCAGTACTTC | NA | NA | TRBJ2-5 | TRBV6-5
CASTPRGRLLEQYF | TGTGCCAGCACCCCCCGGGGCAGGCTTTTGGAGCAGTACTTC | NA | few | TRBJ2-7 | TRBV27
CASSYGRIRDREHNEQFF | TGTGCCAGCAGCTACGGAAGAATCCGGGACAGGGAACACAATGAGCAGTTCTTC | TRBD1 | NA | TRBJ2-1 | TRBV11-1
CASSGHGDSGNTIYF | TGTGCCAGCAGCGGACACGGAGACTCTGGAAACACCATATATTTT | NA | few | TRBJ1-3 | TRBV9
CASSYFFYEQYF | TGTGCCAGCAGTTACTTTTTCTACGAGCAGTACTTC | NA | NA | TRBJ2-7 | TRBV6-2/TRBV6-3
CASSYTGGQAF | TGTGCCAGCAGCTACACAGGAGGACAAGCCTTC | NA | NA | TRBJ1-2 | TRBV7-2
CASSTAYTSGSHEQFF | TGTGCCAGCAGCACAGCTTATACTAGCGGGAGTCATGAGCAGTTCTTC | TRBD2 | NA | TRBJ2-1 | TRBV5-6
CASSDGRGGYEQYF | TGTGCCAGCAGCGACGGCAGGGGGGGTTACGAGCAGTACTTC | NA | few | TRBJ2-7 | TRBV9
CASSFDRDYQETQYF | TGTGCCAGCAGTTTCGACAGAGACTATCAAGAGACCCAGTACTTC | NA | few | TRBJ2-5 | TRBV28
CASSQRTSGDTQYF | TGTGCCAGCTCTCAGAGGACTAGCGGAGATACGCAGTATTTT | TRBD2 | NA | TRBJ2-3 | TRBV18
CASGRLAGLETQYF | TGTGCCAGCGGGCGACTAGCGGGGCTAGAGACCCAGTACTTC | TRBD2 | few | TRBJ2-5 | TRBV6-1
CASSQDGQGGLEAFF | TGCGCCAGCAGCCAAGACGGACAGGGGGGACTTGAAGCTTTCTTT | TRBD1 | few | TRBJ1-1 | TRBV4-3
CASSLVEGVIGYEQYF | TGTGCCAGCAGCTTGGTTGAAGGAGTCATTGGTTACGAGCAGTACTTC | NA | few | TRBJ2-7 | TRBV11-2
CASSRGTNNEQFF | TGTGCCAGCAGCCGAGGGACAAACAATGAGCAGTTCTTC | NA | few | TRBJ2-1 | TRBV11-3
CASRADNSPLHF | TGTGCCAGCAGGGCAGATAATTCACCCCTCCACTTT | NA | few | TRBJ1-6 | TRBV6-2/TRBV6-3
CASSRGRNTGELFF | TGTGCCAGCAGCCGGGGACGGAACACCGGGGAGCTGTTTTTT | NA | few | TRBJ2-2 | TRBV3-1
CASRRDSWSPYEQYF | TGTGCCAGCAGACGGGACAGTTGGTCCCCTTACGAGCAGTACTTC | TRBD1 | few | TRBJ2-7 | TRBV6-1
CASSLGPYNQYF | TGTGCCAGCAGCTTGGGACCATACAACCAGTACTTC | NA | few | TRBJ2-7 | TRBV7-2
CASSLLLRGGTKSNSYEQYF | TGTGCCAGCAGTTTATTGTTACGGGGCGGGACAAAATCAAACTCCTACGAGCAGTACTTC | NA | few | TRBJ2-7 | TRBV28
CASSLGDSGGTGELFF | TGCGCCAGCAGCTTGGGGGATTCGGGTGGCACCGGGGAGCTGTTTTTT | NA | few | TRBJ2-2 | TRBV5-1
CSVAEGAGQPQHF | TGCAGCGTTGCTGAGGGGGCAGGACAGCCCCAGCATTTT | TRBD1 | NA | TRBJ1-5 | TRBV29-1
CASRPRAHLGNEQFF | TGTGCCAGCAGGCCCAGAGCCCACCTGGGTAATGAGCAGTTCTTC | NA | NA | TRBJ2-1 | TRBV12-3/TRBV12-4
CASSLGEGPAYEQYF | TGTGCCAGCAGTTTGGGGGAAGGCCCCGCCTACGAGCAGTACTTC | NA | NA | TRBJ2-7 | TRBV12-3/TRBV12-4
CASSFRQGQGYEQYF | TGTGCCAGCAGTTTCCGCCAGGGACAGGGTTATGAGCAGTACTTC | TRBD1 | NA | TRBJ2-7 | TRBV28
CASSQDVGRSGERGNTIYF | TGTGCCAGCAGCCAAGATGTTGGGAGATCAGGGGAAAGAGGAAACACCATATATTTT | NA | NA | TRBJ1-3 | TRBV3-1
CASRADGDTGELFF | TGTGCCAGCAGGGCGGACGGAGACACCGGGGAGCTGTTTTTT | NA | NA | TRBJ2-2 | TRBV2